The entry below describes one T cell receptor beta chain. Its antigen remains unknown. Reprocessing the 5' RACE reads, TCRdb reports a single entry for every CDR3 protein and omits DNA. The sample table includes about 160,000 distinct CDR3 sequences. This sample is drawn from a study of T cells expressing NK-cell markers. Study-wide background: Sorted CD3+CD56-NKG2C+, CD3+CD56+NKG2C- and CD3+CD56+NKG2C+ T cells were the source of the TCR beta repertoires. Seven donors tested HCMV-seropositive and one tested seronegative among the eight sequenced. Study-wide results and limits: The CD3+CD56-NKG2C+ fraction was also led by these clonotypes in four donors.

This CDR3 region has 14 residues. The gene calls are TRBV12-3 or TRBV12-4 and TRBJ1-1; TCRdb reports TRBD1, a call that lacks DNA to check it against. This TCR came from a woman between 18 and 75 years old in good health. Input material: blood T cells: a sorted CD56 or NKG2C T cell subset, CD4+ or CD8+ T cells, or bulk PBMC T cells (not recorded which). CDR3 sequence: CASSLTGENTEAFF.